A selection of T cell receptor beta chains follows, all from one sample in a study of control samples from healthy donors and cancer patients. Profiled with immunoSEQ multiplex PCR; TCRdb holds only in-frame clones, not every one. The data show about 110,000 clones, with 88% seen just once and around 3.5% held by the top ten. Specimen: PBMCs. The receptors come from a woman aged 55-70 years with lung cancer. Each CDR3 is given with its conserved first and last residue. A D gene is named only where the DNA matches it firmly. Clone size appears in some rows only: once, few, many, or a class for an expanded clone.

V	J	size	D	DNA	CDR3
TRBV29-1	TRBJ2-3	once	TRBD2	TGCAGCGTAGCGGGGGGGCTCACAGATACGCAGTATTTT	CSVAGGLTDTQYF
TRBV27	TRBJ1-1	.	.	TGTGCCAGCAGTGTCCCAGGGAGGCCTGAAGCTTTCTTT	CASSVPGRPEAFF
TRBV7-2	TRBJ2-1	.	TRBD2	TGTGCCAGCAGCAGAAACCCAGGACTAGCGGGTGAGCAGTTCTTC	CASSRNPGLAGEQFF
TRBV24-1	TRBJ1-1	.	TRBD1	TGTGCCACCAGTGAGCCTCCGGGACAGGGGGGTAGGAACACTGAAGCTTTCTTT	CATSEPPGQGGRNTEAFF
TRBV28	TRBJ2-3	.	TRBD1	TGTGCCAGCAGTTCCTCTAAGACAGGGGGGACGCAGTATTTT	CASSSSKTGGTQYF
TRBV7-6	TRBJ1-1	.	TRBD1	TGTGCCAGCAGCTTAGAGGGACAGGACTATTTGAACACTGAAGCTTTCTTT	CASSLEGQDYLNTEAFF
TRBV5-4	TRBJ1-1	.	.	TGTGCCAGCAGCTTGGGGGGCCACAGGGAAACTGAAGCTTTCTTT	CASSLGGHRETEAFF
TRBV18	TRBJ2-7	once	.	TGTGCCAGCTCACCCGTGGCAGGGGGGGCCTACGAGCAGTACTTC	CASSPVAGGAYEQYF
TRBV5-1	TRBJ1-5	few	.	TGCGCCAGCAGCCGGGGTCCCACGGGCAATCAGCCCCAGCATTTT	CASSRGPTGNQPQHF
TRBV6-6	TRBJ1-1	.	.	TGTGCCAGCAGCCCCCAGGGTGGGAGGGACACTGAAGCTTTCTTT	CASSPQGGRDTEAFF
TRBV5-5	TRBJ1-6	.	.	TGTGCCAGCAGCTTGGGGGGTCGAGGTTCACCCCTCCACTTT	CASSLGGRGSPLHF
TRBV6-5	TRBJ1-4	.	TRBD1	TGTGCCAGCTCCGGGACAGCCCCTAATGAAAAACTGTTTTTT	CASSGTAPNEKLFF
TRBV19	TRBJ2-7	few	TRBD2	TGTGCCAGTGGATGGCTAGCGGGGAAGGAGCAGTACTTC	CASGWLAGKEQYF
TRBV7-3	TRBJ2-1	.	TRBD2	TGTGCCAGCAGCTTAACGGCGGGAGAGGGGAATGAGCAGTTCTTC	CASSLTAGEGNEQFF
TRBV7-3	TRBJ2-5	.	.	TGTGCCAGCAGCTTAGGGGACCAAGAGACCCAGTACTTC	CASSLGDQETQYF
TRBV6-5	TRBJ1-1	.	.	TGTGCCAGCAATGGTCCCGGCTTGGGTGAAGCTTTCTTT	CASNGPGLGEAFF
TRBV28	TRBJ2-1	.	.	TGTGCCTGTAATTCCGGGACTCCAGTCTACAATGAGCAGTTCTTC	CACNSGTPVYNEQFF
TRBV19	TRBJ2-3	once	.	TGTGCCAGTAGTATAGAGACAGGGACTAACACAGATACGCAGTATTTT	CASSIETGTNTDTQYF
TRBV5-1	TRBJ2-5	.	.	TGCGCCAGTTCTCGGGAGGGACAGACCCAAGAGACCCAGTACTTC	CASSREGQTQETQYF
TRBV9	TRBJ2-2	.	.	TGTGCCAGCAGCGTAGGGGGATCTTTCACCGGGGAGCTGTTTTTT	CASSVGGSFTGELFF
TRBV6-5	TRBJ1-2	.	.	TGTGCCAGCAGCTCGCCTCAACCCCGAGGATATGGCTACACCTTC	CASSSPQPRGYGYTF
TRBV21-1	TRBJ1-1	.	.	TGTGCCAGCAGCAAAGAGGGAGCAGGGGGAGCTTTCTTT	CASSKEGAGGAFF
TRBV28	TRBJ1-2	.	TRBD1	TGTGCCAGCACCCCAGGGGGCGATTGGAATGGCTACACCTTC	CASTPGGDWNGYTF
TRBV3-1/TRBV3-2	TRBJ1-3	.	.	TGTGCCAGCAGCCAAGATCGGGAGGGCAAGACCTCTGGAAACACCATATATTTT	CASSQDREGKTSGNTIYF
TRBV27	TRBJ2-2	.	TRBD1	TGTGCCAGCAGTTTCCGGGACAGAAACACCGGGGAGCTGTTTTTT	CASSFRDRNTGELFF
TRBV6-1	TRBJ1-1	.	.	TGTGCCAGCAGCGAAGGGGGGCTGAACACTGAAGCTTTCTTT	CASSEGGLNTEAFF
TRBV12-3/TRBV12-4	TRBJ1-1	.	.	TGTGCCAGCAGTTTATTGGAGTACACTGAAGCTTTCTTT	CASSLLEYTEAFF
TRBV6-2/TRBV6-3	TRBJ1-2	.	TRBD1	TGTGCCAGCAGTTCCCGACAGGGTAACTATGGCTACACCTTC	CASSSRQGNYGYTF
TRBV6-5	TRBJ1-3	.	.	TGTGCCAGCAGTTACTGGCTTCCGTCTAGGGGAAACACCATATATTTT	CASSYWLPSRGNTIYF
TRBV7-2	TRBJ1-1	.	.	TGTGCCAGCAGTCAACAGGGATTGAGCACTGAAGCTTTCTTT	CASSQQGLSTEAFF
TRBV5-5	TRBJ2-3	.	.	TGTGCCAGCAGCTCAAGAAACACAGATACGCAGTATTTT	CASSSRNTDTQYF
TRBV4-1	TRBJ2-2	.	TRBD1	TGCGCCAGCAGCCAAGATCAGGGGGCGGGCACCGGGGAGCTGTTTTTT	CASSQDQGAGTGELFF
TRBV6-2/TRBV6-3	TRBJ2-3	few	.	TGTGCCAGCAACCCGGGGAGCGGCTACACAGATACGCAGTATTTT	CASNPGSGYTDTQYF
TRBV27	TRBJ1-1	.	.	TGTGCCAGCAGTTTGGGCAGACTGAACACTGAAGCTTTCTTT	CASSLGRLNTEAFF
TRBV19	TRBJ1-2	.	.	TGTGCCAGTAGTATAGGGACAGTCGTTAACTATGGCTACACCTTC	CASSIGTVVNYGYTF
TRBV19	TRBJ1-5	.	.	TGTGCCACAGGGCGTAGCGGCAATCAGCCCCAGCATTTT	CATGRSGNQPQHF
TRBV27	TRBJ2-7	.	.	TGTGCCAGCAGTACCCTACAGGATCGGCACGAGCAGTACTTC	CASSTLQDRHEQYF
TRBV2	TRBJ1-1	.	.	TGTGCCAGCAGTGAACTCGGGAGCAACACTGAAGCTTTCTTT	CASSELGSNTEAFF
TRBV27	TRBJ2-7	.	.	TGTGCCAGCAGTTTACAGACCCGGGGAGTACGGGCCGAGCAGTACTTC	CASSLQTRGVRAEQYF
TRBV9	TRBJ2-3	.	TRBD2	TGTGCCAGCAGCCTCGGACTAGGACGCACAGATACGCAGTATTTT	CASSLGLGRTDTQYF
TRBV10-3	TRBJ2-7	.	.	TGTGCCATCAGTGATCCCTACGAGCAGTACTTC	CAISDPYEQYF
TRBV18	TRBJ2-4	.	TRBD1	TGTGCCAGCTCAGCCGGACAGGGAAAAAACATTCAGTACTTC	CASSAGQGKNIQYF
TRBV27	TRBJ1-6	.	TRBD1	TGTGCCAGCAGTTCGACAGGGGGATGGTCACCCCTCCACTTT	CASSSTGGWSPLHF
TRBV7-2	TRBJ1-6	.	.	TGTGCCAGCAGCCCTGCCCTGTCGGGGGCCCGCTATAATTCACCCCTCCACTTT	CASSPALSGARYNSPLHF
TRBV27	TRBJ1-6	.	TRBD1	TGTGCCAGCAGTTTTGACAGGGGGTTTTCACCCCTCCACTTT	CASSFDRGFSPLHF